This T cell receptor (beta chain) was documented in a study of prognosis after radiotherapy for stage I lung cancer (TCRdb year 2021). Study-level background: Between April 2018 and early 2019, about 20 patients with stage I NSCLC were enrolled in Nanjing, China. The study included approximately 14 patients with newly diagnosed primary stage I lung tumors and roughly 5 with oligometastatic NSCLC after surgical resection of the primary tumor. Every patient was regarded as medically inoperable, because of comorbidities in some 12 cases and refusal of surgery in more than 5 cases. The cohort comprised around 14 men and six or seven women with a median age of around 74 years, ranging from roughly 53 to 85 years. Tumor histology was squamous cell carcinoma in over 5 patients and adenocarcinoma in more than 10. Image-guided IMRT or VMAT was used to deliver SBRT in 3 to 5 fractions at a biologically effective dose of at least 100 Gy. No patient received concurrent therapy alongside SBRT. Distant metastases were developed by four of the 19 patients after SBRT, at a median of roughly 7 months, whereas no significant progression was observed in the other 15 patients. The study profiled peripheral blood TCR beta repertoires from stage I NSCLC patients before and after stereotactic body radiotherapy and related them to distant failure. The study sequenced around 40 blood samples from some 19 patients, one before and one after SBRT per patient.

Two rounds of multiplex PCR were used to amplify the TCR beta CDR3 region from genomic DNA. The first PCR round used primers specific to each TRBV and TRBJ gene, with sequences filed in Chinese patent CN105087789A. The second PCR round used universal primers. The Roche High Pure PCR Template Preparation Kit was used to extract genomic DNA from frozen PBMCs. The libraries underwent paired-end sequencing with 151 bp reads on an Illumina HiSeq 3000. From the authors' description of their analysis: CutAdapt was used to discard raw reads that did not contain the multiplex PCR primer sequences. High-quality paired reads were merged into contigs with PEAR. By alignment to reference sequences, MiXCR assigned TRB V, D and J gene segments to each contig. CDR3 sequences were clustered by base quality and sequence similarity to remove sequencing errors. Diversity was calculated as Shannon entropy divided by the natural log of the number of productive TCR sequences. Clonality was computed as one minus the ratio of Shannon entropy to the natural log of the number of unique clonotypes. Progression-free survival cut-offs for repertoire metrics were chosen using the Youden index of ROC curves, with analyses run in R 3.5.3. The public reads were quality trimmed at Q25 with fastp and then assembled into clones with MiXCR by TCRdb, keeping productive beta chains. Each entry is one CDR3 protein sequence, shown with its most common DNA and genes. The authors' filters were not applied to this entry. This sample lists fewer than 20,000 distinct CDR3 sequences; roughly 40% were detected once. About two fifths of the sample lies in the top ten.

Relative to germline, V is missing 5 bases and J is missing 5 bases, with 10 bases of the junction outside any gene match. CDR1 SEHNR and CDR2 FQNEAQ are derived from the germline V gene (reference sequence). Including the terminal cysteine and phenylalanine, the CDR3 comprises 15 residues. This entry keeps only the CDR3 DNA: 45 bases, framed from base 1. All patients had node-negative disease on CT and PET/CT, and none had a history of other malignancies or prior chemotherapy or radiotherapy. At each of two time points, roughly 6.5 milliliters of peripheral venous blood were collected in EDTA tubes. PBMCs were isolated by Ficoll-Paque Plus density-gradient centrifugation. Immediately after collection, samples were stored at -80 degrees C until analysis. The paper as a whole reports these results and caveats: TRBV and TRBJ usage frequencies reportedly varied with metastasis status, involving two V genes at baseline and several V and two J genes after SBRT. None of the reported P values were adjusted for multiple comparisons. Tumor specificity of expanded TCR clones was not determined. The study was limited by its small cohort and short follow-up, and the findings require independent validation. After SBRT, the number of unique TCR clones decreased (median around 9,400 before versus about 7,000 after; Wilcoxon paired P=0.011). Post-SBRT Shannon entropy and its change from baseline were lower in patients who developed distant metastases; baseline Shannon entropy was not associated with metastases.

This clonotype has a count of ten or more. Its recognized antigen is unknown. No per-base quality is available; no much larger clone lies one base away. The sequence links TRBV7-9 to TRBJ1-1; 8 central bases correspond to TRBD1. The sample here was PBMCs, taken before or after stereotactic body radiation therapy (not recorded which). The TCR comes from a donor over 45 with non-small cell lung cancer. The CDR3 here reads CASSQDRASVTEAFF. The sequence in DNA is TGTGCCAGCAGCCAGGACAGGGCGAGCGTGACTGAAGCTTTCTTT.